A selection of T cell receptor beta chains follows, all from one sample in a study of cytomegalovirus exposure and HLA in healthy donors. Only in-frame clones appear in the TCRdb table, and some are missing; sequencing was by immunoSEQ multiplex PCR. This table holds some 140,000 clones, about three quarters found once. Sequenced input: PBMCs. These receptors all stem from a male donor in good health and CMV-seropositive. Each CDR3 is given with its conserved first and last residue. The D gene is left open where the match is weak. The size entry is marked missing in some rows and otherwise reads once, few, many or a size class.

v_call	clone_size	j_call	d_call	cdr3_aa	cdr3_nt
TRBV7-6	NA	TRBJ1-5	TRBD1	CASSSTGRGYQPQHF	TGTGCCAGCAGCTCCACGGGCAGGGGGTATCAGCCCCAGCATTTT
TRBV30	NA	TRBJ2-7	NA	CAWSLAGASYEQYF	TGTGCCTGGAGTTTGGCGGGGGCGAGCTACGAGCAGTACTTC
TRBV4-1	few	TRBJ2-2	NA	CASSSQGGPYFGELFF	TGCGCCAGCAGTTCCCAAGGAGGGCCTTATTTCGGGGAGCTGTTTTTT
TRBV5-1	NA	TRBJ1-4	TRBD1	CASSLAQGGEKLFF	TGCGCCAGCAGCTTGGCCCAGGGGGGTGAAAAACTGTTTTTT
TRBV19	NA	TRBJ2-1	NA	CASSMVAVNEQFF	TGTGCCAGTAGTATGGTAGCGGTTAATGAGCAGTTCTTC
TRBV4-1	NA	TRBJ1-3	NA	CASSNGNGRDTIYF	TGCGCCAGCAGCAACGGAAACGGCAGGGACACCATATATTTT
TRBV28	NA	TRBJ2-3	TRBD2	CASSGGRARGIRSRTDTQYF	TGTGCCAGCAGTGGCGGGAGGGCCCGGGGGATCAGGTCACGCACAGATACGCAGTATTTT
TRBV2	NA	TRBJ1-3	NA	CATRGPGNTIYF	TGTGCCACCCGAGGTCCGGGAAACACCATATATTTT
TRBV7-2	NA	TRBJ2-5	TRBD2	CASSLRRLAGQETQYF	TGTGCCAGCAGCTTAAGGAGACTAGCGGGCCAAGAGACCCAGTACTTC
TRBV9	NA	TRBJ2-7	NA	CASSVEAGYEQYF	TGTGCCAGCAGCGTAGAAGCAGGCTACGAGCAGTACTTC
TRBV4-3	NA	TRBJ1-1	NA	CASSQESRGGEAFF	TGCGCCAGCAGCCAAGAGTCCCGCGGCGGGGAAGCTTTCTTT
TRBV7-3	few	TRBJ2-3	TRBD2	CSSSLTGGRADTQYF	TGTTCCAGCAGCTTAACAGGAGGGAGGGCAGATACGCAGTATTTT
TRBV5-1	NA	TRBJ1-1	TRBD1	CASSRRQGYSTEAFF	TGCGCCAGCAGCCGCCGACAGGGTTACTCCACTGAAGCTTTCTTT
TRBV27	NA	TRBJ2-3	TRBD2	CASRSSGNTDTQYF	TGTGCCAGCAGATCTAGCGGGAACACAGATACGCAGTATTTT
TRBV2	NA	TRBJ1-2	TRBD1	CASRYTERGRGYTF	TGTGCCAGCAGATATACGGAGAGGGGGCGAGGCTACACCTTC
TRBV4-1	NA	TRBJ2-7	TRBD2	CASSQPAGGYEQYF	TGCGCCAGCAGCCAACCAGCGGGAGGGTACGAGCAGTACTTC
TRBV5-1	NA	TRBJ2-1	NA	CASSPREGGATYNEQFF	TGCGCCAGCAGCCCACGAGAGGGAGGAGCTACCTACAATGAGCAGTTCTTC
TRBV7-2	NA	TRBJ2-2	NA	CASSLEVVTGELFF	TGTGCCAGCAGCTTAGAAGTAGTTACCGGGGAGCTGTTTTTT
TRBV7-9	NA	TRBJ2-1	TRBD2	CASSLLAGPEQFF	TGTGCCAGCAGCTTACTAGCGGGACCTGAGCAGTTCTTC
TRBV7-9	NA	TRBJ2-7	NA	CASSHSGSSYEQYF	TGTGCCAGCAGCCACTCCGGGAGCTCCTACGAGCAGTACTTC
TRBV6-1	NA	TRBJ1-1	TRBD1	CASRLTGLHTEAFF	TGTGCCAGCAGACTGACAGGGTTGCACACTGAAGCTTTCTTT
TRBV11-1	NA	TRBJ2-7	TRBD1	CASSQIPGQGQYEQYF	TGTGCCAGCAGCCAGATACCGGGACAGGGTCAATACGAGCAGTACTTC
TRBV6-1	NA	TRBJ1-1	NA	CASRLTVNTEAFF	TGTGCCAGCAGATTGACAGTGAACACTGAAGCTTTCTTT
TRBV18	NA	TRBJ1-1	TRBD1	CASSPGQGEPREAFF	TGTGCCAGCTCACCTGGACAGGGAGAACCAAGGGAAGCTTTCTTT
TRBV5-4	NA	TRBJ2-3	NA	CASRRDYATADTQYF	TGTGCCAGCAGGCGAGACTACGCAACCGCGGATACGCAGTATTTT
TRBV28	NA	TRBJ1-1	NA	CASSPRTDELTEAFF	TGTGCCAGCAGTCCCCGGACAGATGAACTGACTGAAGCTTTCTTT
TRBV12-5	once	TRBJ2-2	NA	CASGSHPQNTGELFF	TGTGCTAGTGGTTCACACCCACAGAACACCGGGGAGCTGTTTTTT
TRBV27	NA	TRBJ2-3	TRBD2	CASSTRLAGGDTQYF	TGTGCCAGCAGTACTAGACTAGCGGGAGGAGATACGCAGTATTTT
TRBV2	NA	TRBJ2-2	NA	CASSERGPNTGELFF	TGTGCCAGCAGTGAACGGGGTCCGAACACCGGGGAGCTGTTTTTT
TRBV11-3	NA	TRBJ2-3	TRBD2	CASSLGLAASTDTQYF	TGTGCCAGCAGCTTGGGACTAGCGGCAAGCACAGATACGCAGTATTTT
TRBV2	NA	TRBJ2-7	TRBD2	CASSEGSGRSSYEQYF	TGTGCCAGCAGTGAAGGTAGCGGGAGGAGCTCCTACGAGCAGTACTTC
TRBV19	once	TRBJ2-7	NA	CASGDAAYEQYF	TGTGCCAGCGGAGACGCAGCCTACGAGCAGTACTTC
TRBV7-2	NA	TRBJ2-1	NA	CASSLSSSPDNEQFF	TGTGCCAGCAGCTTAAGTTCTAGCCCCGACAATGAGCAGTTCTTC
TRBV18	NA	TRBJ2-5	NA	CASSPLQGPQETQYF	TGTGCCAGCTCACCACTACAGGGTCCCCAAGAGACCCAGTACTTC
TRBV5-4	NA	TRBJ2-5	TRBD2	CASSLSLAGRKETQYF	TGTGCCAGCAGCTTGTCGCTAGCGGGGAGAAAAGAGACCCAGTACTTC
TRBV14	NA	TRBJ2-7	NA	CASSETGIRSIYEQYF	TGTGCCAGCAGTGAAACCGGGATCCGGTCCATCTACGAGCAGTACTTC
TRBV25-1	NA	TRBJ2-5	NA	CASSELGELMTQYF	TGTGCCAGCAGTGAATTAGGAGAGTTGATGACCCAGTACTTC